This TCR beta chain was recovered during a study of T cells in Graves' hyperthyroidism and ophthalmopathy (dated by TCRdb to the late 2010s). Regarding the study in general: Peripheral blood samples were taken at initial diagnosis, before any treatment was given. The 75 to 100 discovery patients were randomly split 7:3 into training and test sets. To identify distinguishing TCR V-J signatures, a discovery cohort of around 100 patients was used, comprising some 45 with Graves' ophthalmopathy and some 60 with stable Graves' hyperthyroidism. Prospective prediction of ophthalmopathy was tested in an independent validation cohort of fewer than 20 hyperthyroidism patients and 15 to 17 patients who later progressed to ophthalmopathy. The study also compared thyroid tissue and blood T-cell repertoires from five or six Graves' hyperthyroidism patients. The paper reports TCR Vbeta CDR3 sequencing of approximately 140 peripheral blood samples: 40 to 45 ophthalmopathy, roughly 74 hyperthyroidism and around 17 progressor patients. Once sampling was done, hyperthyroidism patients were given methimazole at a starting dose of 30 mg daily, whereas ophthalmopathy patients were given high-dose intravenous methylprednisolone. The paper as a whole reports these results and caveats: Blood samples also contained most of the expanded thyroid clonotypes (frequency above 0.001), which suggests that blood repertoires may reflect thyroid immune responses. No statistical method was used to set the sample size in advance, and investigators knew the group allocation. In validation, the model predicted progression to ophthalmopathy with approximately 71% sensitivity and 72% to 75% specificity, a median of around six months before onset. In cross-validation, a model built on a 13 V-J signature told ophthalmopathy apart from stable hyperthyroidism with less than 90% sensitivity and around 83% specificity, and in testing the same model reached 80%/75%.

This clonotype was seen a handful of times. Its antigen remains unidentified. The sample holds no much larger clone one base away, and base qualities are not on file. The TCR beta CDR3 regions were amplified from RNA transcripts. The first round of RT-PCR for the TCR CDR3 was performed with the HTBI primer set and the Qiagen OneStep RT-PCR kit. Libraries were constructed in a second round of multiplex PCR, after which size selection and purification were carried out. The libraries were sequenced on an Illumina HiSeq2000 using paired-end 100 bp reads. For the original study's pipeline: SOAPnuke was used to process the raw data, with reads discarded if the reads contained adapters or uncalled bases, had a mean Phred below 15, or lacked an exact constant-primer or identifier match. High-quality paired reads were merged with COPE v1.2.5, and unique nucleotide sequences were defined as clonotypes. Clonotypes were aligned to IMGT TRBV, TRBD and TRBJ reference segments using MiTCR v1.1. The analysis included only V-J combinations with a frequency above 0.0001, which together covered around 99% of the repertoires. A TCS score was defined as the ratio between F50 (clonal expansion) and ExV (chaos), using BLOSUM62-based TCRdist between CDR3 peptides within each V-J. Welch's t-statistics and random forest reduced several hundred V-J features to 10 to 15, which were used in a naive Bayes classifier (R e1071). TCRdb passed the public sequencing reads through fastp at Q25 and MiXCR, retaining productive beta sequences. Rows matching on CDR3 protein sequence are summarized as one entry with the most common DNA and genes. V and J calls and clone size were set by TCRdb, not the authors. The table for this sample lists 450,000 to 500,000 distinct CDR3 sequences; about 22% of them were counted only once. Together, the top ten hold roughly 49% of the sample.

In the ophthalmopathy patients, disease was moderately to severely active, with a Clinical Activity Score of 3 or more, a NOSPECS grade of 4 or more, and a duration of less than 3 months. The study excluded patients with uncontrolled infections, other autoimmune diseases, pregnancy or lactation. Diagnoses were established on the basis of clinical symptoms, serum thyroxine and TRAb, thyroid ultrasound, and orbital computed tomography. PBMCs were separated from under 12 ml of fresh peripheral blood using Ficoll-Paque density gradient centrifugation. Trizol reagent was used to extract total RNA, and RNA quality was then checked on an Agilent 2100 Bioanalyzer. This TCR was sampled from a woman aged 70 to 79 with Graves' ophthalmopathy. The sequenced sample was blood.

The DNA is as follows: TGTGCCAGCAGTACCCCCACAATGCCCCCCTACGAGCAGTACTTC. This gives the protein CASSTPTMPPYEQYF. Recombination connected TRBV6-2 or TRBV6-3 to TRBJ2-7; the D gene identity is not certain. From cysteine to phenylalanine, the CDR3 is 15 amino acids long. This entry keeps only the CDR3 DNA: 45 bases, framed from base 1. V gives up 5 bases and J gives up 2 bases, and the segment between their germline ends measures 16 bases. CDR1 MNHEY and CDR2 SVGEGT were looked up in the germline V gene.